Each of the 32 T cell receptor beta chains below was sequenced from the same sample in a study of T cell responses to AZD1222 COVID-19 vaccine. TCRdb keeps only in-frame clones here, not all; method: immunoSEQ multiplex PCR. Of approximately 80,000 clones detected, 87% appear once; the ten largest clones hold 24%. The sequencing here drew on peripheral blood, taken on day 0 of AZD1222 vaccination. These TCRs come from an adult in good health.

J is TRBJ2-7 and V is TRBV28; D not certain. Germline V gene sequence: CDR1 MDHEN, CDR2 SYDVKM. The CDR3 is made up of 14 amino acids. Trimming pared 3 bases from V and 0 bases from J, leaving 9 bases between. CDR3 nucleotide sequence: TGTGCCAGCAGTTTCCCCAGAAGCTCCTACGAGCAGTACTTC. It is translated as CASSFPRSSYEQYF.

The chain combines TRBV7-9 with TRBJ1-6; D gene ambiguous. The V gene's germline CDR1 is SEHNR and CDR2 FQNEAQ (reference sequence). The V end lost 2 bases, the J end lost 9 bases, and 20 bases lay between the germline ends. CDR3 length: 17 residues. The CDR3 spells CASSLYRVSTRRSPLHF. DNA for the CDR3: TGTGCCAGCAGCTTATATCGGGTCTCAACACGTCGTTCACCCCTCCACTTT.

This clone was counted once. V usage is TRBV28 and J usage is TRBJ1-2; tentative D call: TRBD1 (5 bases). Germline lookup yields CDR1 MDHEN and CDR2 SYDVKM. V lost 2 bases and J 8 bases, leaving 9 bases between the germline ends. The CDR3 is 12 amino acids. The CDR3 reads CASSLQGMGYTF. CDR3 nucleotides: TGTGCCAGCAGTTTACAGGGAATGGGCTACACCTTC.

This chain connects TRBV20-1 to TRBJ2-2, with D perhaps TRBD1 or TRBD2 (5 bases each). The CDR3 spans 15 residues. V lost 3 bases and J lost 2, with 13 bases in between. Looked up from germline, CDR1 is DFQATT and CDR2 is SNEGSKA (reference sequence). CDR3 nucleotide sequence: TGCAGTGCTAGTCGTCCGGGGCGCAACACCGGGGAGCTGTTTTTT. Translating gives CSASRPGRNTGELFF.

This chain uses TRBV6-2 or TRBV6-3 with TRBJ1-6; D is possibly TRBD1 (5 bases). The V gene's germline CDR1 is MNHEY and CDR2 SVGEGT. Trimming stripped 0 bases from V and 7 bases from J, with 10 bases between. The CDR3 has 15 amino acids. The CDR3 region has the DNA TGTGCCAGCAGTTACTCGACAGCTGAGAATTCACCCCTCCACTTT. Its protein product is CASSYSTAENSPLHF.

The chain employs TRBV18 and TRBJ2-7; TRBD2 might be the D (6 bases). CDR1 is KGHSH, CDR2 LQKENI, per germline. CDR3 size: 14 residues. Trimming stripped 6 bases from V and 2 bases from J, with 14 bases between. This CDR3 reads CASSQGTSTYEQYF. Here the CDR3 DNA reads TGTGCCAGCTCGCAAGGGACTTCTACCTACGAGCAGTACTTC.

The V and J genes are TRBV4-3 and TRBJ2-3, with 10 bases matching TRBD2. This CDR3 has 16 amino acids. Germline lookup yields CDR1 LGHNA and CDR2 YSLEER. V lost 3 bases and J lost 1; bases outside the gene matches: 4. The CDR3 sequence is CASSHDGLAGTDTQYF. The CDR3 coding sequence is TGCGCCAGCAGCCATGACGGACTAGCGGGCACAGATACGCAGTATTTT.

This rearrangement joins TRBV29-1 to TRBJ1-4; no reliable D call. The CDR3 is 12 residues long. Germline CDR1 and CDR2: SQVTM and ANQGSEA. V was cut by 6 bases and J by 7 bases, with 12 bases left in between. The CDR3 reads CSVANMGEKLFF. The CDR3 DNA reads as TGCAGCGTCGCCAACATGGGTGAAAAACTGTTTTTT.

The chain uses TRBV21-1 and TRBJ1-1; the table assigns TRBD1, which was not confirmed against the DNA. TRBV21-1 is listed as a pseudogene. The CDR3 is made up of 15 amino acids. The CDR3 sequence: CASSKRGQMNTEAFF. CDR3 DNA: TGTGCCAGCAGCAAGCGAGGACAAATGAACACTGAAGCTTTCTTT.

The chain couples TRBV19 to TRBJ2-1; 10 bases align to TRBD2. Trimming at V came to 5 bases and at J to 4 bases, leaving 5 bases not matched to a gene. Germline V CDR1 and CDR2: LNHDA, SQIVND (reference sequence). The CDR3 covers 15 residues. Here the CDR3 DNA reads TGTGCCAGTAGTTTGGCTAGCGGGGGATACAATGAGCAGTTCTTC. It translates to CASSLASGGYNEQFF.

The chain couples TRBV7-9 to TRBJ1-1; TRBD1 matches at 8 bases. CDR3 length equals 15 residues. V shed 4 bases, J shed 4 bases, and the junction held 8 bases outside the gene matches. Germline V gene data show CDR1 as SEHNR and CDR2 as FQNEAQ (reference sequence). In DNA form, the CDR3 reads TGTGCCAGCAGCTCCCCCGGGACAGGAACCACTGAAGCTTTCTTT. Protein product: CASSSPGTGTTEAFF.

The chain carries TRBV15 and TRBJ2-1, with D uncertain. V was pared by 3 bases and J by 5 bases, with 8 bases between. Germline values: CDR1 LNHNV, CDR2 YYDKDF (reference sequence). There are 13 residues in the CDR3. The CDR3 is CATSSPENNEQFF. The CDR3 DNA follows: TGTGCCACCAGCAGTCCGGAAAACAATGAGCAGTTCTTC.

The chain recombines TRBV6-2 or TRBV6-3 with TRBJ1-1, with a weak D call TRBD1 (5 bases). Trimming pared 2 bases from V and 3 bases from J, leaving 13 bases between. This CDR3 is built from 15 residues. From germline, CDR1 is MNHEY and CDR2 SVGEGT. CDR3 in DNA: TGTGCCAGCAGTTACCAGGGATTGTTTTACACTGAAGCTTTCTTT. This sequence encodes CASSYQGLFYTEAFF.

The V call is TRBV27, the J call TRBJ2-7; 7 nucleotides match TRBD1. Unmatched junction bases numbered 7, after V lost 6 bases and J lost 5 bases. There are 13 residues in the CDR3. The germline V gene encodes CDR1 MNHEY and CDR2 SMNVEV (reference sequence). The CDR3 sequence is CASRTGNVHEQYF. The DNA of the CDR3 is TGTGCCAGCAGGACAGGGAATGTCCACGAGCAGTACTTC.

The V call is TRBV27, the J call TRBJ1-2; D remains ambiguous. V lost 6 bases and J lost 4, with 15 bases in between. The CDR3 consists of 14 residues. Per germline, CDR1 MNHEY and CDR2 SMNVEV (reference sequence). DNA of the CDR3: TGTGCCAGCAGGTCCGGCGGCCTATCCTATGGCTACACCTTC. Translating it yields CASRSGGLSYGYTF.

This rearrangement joins TRBV20-1 to TRBJ2-7; TRBD2 agrees at 9 bases. The germline V gene has CDR1 DFQATT and CDR2 SNEGSKA (reference sequence). V gave up 3 bases and J gave up 7 bases; unmatched junction bases: 7. There are 13 residues in the CDR3. DNA of the CDR3: TGCAGTGCTAGTGGGACTAGCTTTAGAGAGCAGTACTTC. Encoded protein: CSASGTSFREQYF.

The gene calls are TRBV6-5 and TRBJ1-1, with D possibly matching TRBD1 (6 bases). V lost 6 bases and J 1 base, leaving 15 bases between the germline ends. The germline V gene has CDR1 MNHEY and CDR2 SVGAGI. The CDR3 sequence is 15 residues long. The CDR3 protein is CASSPRQASNTEAFF. Here the CDR3 DNA reads TGTGCCAGCAGCCCCAGACAGGCTTCGAACACTGAAGCTTTCTTT.

The chain uses TRBV7-9 and TRBJ1-6; D is possibly TRBD1 (5 bases). The CDR3 spans 15 residues. Per the germline V gene, CDR1 is SEHNR and CDR2 is FQNEAQ (reference sequence). V was cut by 0 bases and J by 7 bases, with 10 bases left in between. The CDR3: CASSLAAGLNSPLHF. In DNA, the CDR3 is TGTGCCAGCAGCTTAGCCGCAGGGTTAAATTCACCCCTCCACTTT. The full variable domain, rest sourced from reference TRBV7-9 and TRBJ1-6, is DTGVSQNPRHKITKRGQNVTFRCDPISEHNRLYWYRQTLGQGPEFLTYFQNEAQLEKSRLLSDRFSAERPKGSFSTLEIQRTEQGDSAMYLCASSLAAGLNSPLHFGNGTRLTVT.

The V and J genes are TRBV14 and TRBJ1-2, with a weak D call TRBD1 (5 bases). V lost 7 bases and J 7 bases, leaving 16 bases between the germline ends. Germline-derived CDR1 and CDR2 are SGHDN and FVKESK. The CDR3 length is 13 residues. The CDR3 sequence: CASTPGQGIGYTF. CDR3 coding DNA: TGTGCCAGCACCCCAGGGCAGGGAATTGGCTACACCTTC.

This clone was picked up a small number of times. The V and J genes are TRBV25-1 and TRBJ2-1; D ambiguous. Germline V gives CDR1 MGHDK, CDR2 SYGVNS. The CDR3 has 12 amino acids. V was pared by 3 bases and J by 15 bases, with 15 bases between. The CDR3, as DNA: TGTGCCAGCAGTGAGCCCTCCCTTTTGGGGTTCTTC. Protein: CASSEPSLLGFF.

The J gene is TRBJ1-5, the V gene TRBV27, with D unclear. The CDR3 spans 14 residues. The germline V gene encodes CDR1 MNHEY and CDR2 SMNVEV (reference sequence). The V end lost 2 bases, the J end lost 3 bases, and 8 bases lay between the germline ends. The chain's CDR3 is CASSLRADNQPQHF. The CDR3 nucleotides read TGTGCCAGCAGTTTAAGGGCTGACAATCAGCCCCAGCATTTT.

The genes are TRBV2 and TRBJ1-5; D uncertain. V lost 6 bases and J lost 2, with 17 bases in between. Germline CDR1 reads SNHLY; CDR2 reads FYNNEI. This CDR3 spans 16 amino acids. This chain's CDR3 is CASRVGSGLGNQPQHF. DNA of the CDR3: TGTGCCAGCAGGGTAGGTTCTGGCCTGGGCAATCAGCCCCAGCATTTT.

The V and J genes are TRBV29-1 and TRBJ2-2, with D tentatively TRBD1 or TRBD2 (7 bases each). The CDR3 contains 13 residues. V dropped 6 bases and J dropped 5 bases, with 13 bases sitting between them. Germline CDR1 and CDR2: SQVTM and ANQGSEA. The CDR3 DNA follows: TGCAGCGTCAGGGGGGGACGGACCGGGGAGCTGTTTTTT. Protein: CSVRGGRTGELFF.

The genes are TRBV6-5 and TRBJ2-2; D not certain. The CDR3 spans 13 residues. Germline CDR1 reads MNHEY; CDR2 reads SVGAGI. V lost 2 bases and J 9 bases, leaving 10 bases between the germline ends. The CDR3 protein is CASSYQDFRELFF. The CDR3, as DNA: TGTGCCAGCAGTTACCAAGATTTCCGGGAGCTGTTTTTT.

The V call is TRBV5-4, the J call TRBJ2-5, with 9 positions matching TRBD1. This CDR3 is built from 17 residues. V lost 2 bases to trimming and J lost 2 bases; unmatched junction nucleotides: 10. In germline, CDR1 is SGHNT, CDR2 YYREEE (reference sequence). The CDR3 is CASSFGAGTGLQETQYF. The CDR3 DNA reads TGTGCCAGCAGCTTCGGGGCAGGGACAGGGCTTCAAGAGACCCAGTACTTC.

The J gene is TRBJ1-5, the V gene TRBV19, with D perhaps matching TRBD1 (5 bases). Trimming took 8 bases from V and 2 from J, leaving 22 bases between them. Looked up from germline, CDR1 is LNHDA and CDR2 is SQIVND (reference sequence). The CDR3 totals 17 residues. The CDR3 region has the DNA TGTGCCAGTCAGAGCTCCGGGGGGATTCGTGGCAATCAGCCCCAGCATTTT. Protein product: CASQSSGGIRGNQPQHF.

The table lists this clone with a count of one. J is TRBJ1-2 and V is TRBV5-6; D not certain. The ends were cut back, 1 base at V and 5 bases at J, with 12 bases in the middle. The germline gives CDR1 SGHDT, CDR2 YYEEEE. This CDR3 is built from 14 residues. The CDR3 region is CASSLLQMGYGYTF. The CDR3 DNA reads TGTGCCAGCAGCTTGCTTCAAATGGGTTATGGCTACACCTTC.

The J gene is TRBJ2-2, the V gene TRBV6-2 or TRBV6-3; 7 bases map to TRBD1. V dropped 5 bases and J dropped 7; count of bases not matched to a gene: 4. The CDR3 runs to 13 residues. Germline-derived CDR1 and CDR2 are MNHEY and SVGEGT. CDR3 DNA: TGTGCCAGCAGTCGACAGGGTATCGGGGAGCTGTTTTTT. This gives the protein CASSRQGIGELFF.

This chain uses TRBV28 with TRBJ1-2; D is undetermined. This CDR3 has 13 amino acids. The germline V and J ends were trimmed by 1 base and 6 bases, with 9 bases remaining between them. Germline CDR1 is MDHEN and CDR2 is SYDVKM. CDR3 loop: CASSLFGDNGYTF. The CDR3 nucleotides are TGTGCCAGCAGTTTATTCGGCGACAATGGCTACACCTTC.

This clone is a singleton in its sample. The rearrangement uses TRBV14 and TRBJ2-1; D remains ambiguous. The V end lost 4 bases, the J end lost 6 bases, and 16 bases lay between the germline ends. Per germline, CDR1 SGHDN and CDR2 FVKESK. The CDR3 length is 15 residues. CDR3 bases: TGTGCCAGCAGCCCCCCACGTTCCGTCATCAATGAGCAGTTCTTC. Residues: CASSPPRSVINEQFF. The entire variable domain, with the rest obtained from reference TRBV14 and TRBJ2-1, is as follows: EAGVTQFPSHSVIEKGQTVTLRCDPISGHDNLYWYRRVMGKEIKFLLHFVKESKQDESGMPNNRFLAERTGGTYSTLKVQPAELEDSGVYFCASSPPRSVINEQFFGPGTRLTVL.

This clone showed up just a few times. This chain joins TRBV19 and TRBJ1-1; perhaps TRBD1 as D (5 bases). The germline V gene has CDR1 LNHDA and CDR2 SQIVND (reference sequence). The CDR3 is made up of 14 amino acids. V lost 5 bases and J 6 bases, leaving 16 bases between the germline ends. CDR3 nucleotides: TGTGCCAGTAGTCCCCAGGGAGGGAGGGCTGAAGCTTTCTTT. Protein: CASSPQGGRAEAFF.

This clone was observed once. One end of the junction fails to match germline, which may point to a read error. The chain carries TRBV7-2 and TRBJ2-3; TRBD1 matches 8 bases. Looked up from germline, CDR1 is SGHTA and CDR2 is FQGNSA. There are 11 residues in the CDR3. CDR3 loop: CASSLRDRRHF. DNA for the CDR3: TGTGCCAGCAGCCTTCGGGACAGGCGGCATTTT.